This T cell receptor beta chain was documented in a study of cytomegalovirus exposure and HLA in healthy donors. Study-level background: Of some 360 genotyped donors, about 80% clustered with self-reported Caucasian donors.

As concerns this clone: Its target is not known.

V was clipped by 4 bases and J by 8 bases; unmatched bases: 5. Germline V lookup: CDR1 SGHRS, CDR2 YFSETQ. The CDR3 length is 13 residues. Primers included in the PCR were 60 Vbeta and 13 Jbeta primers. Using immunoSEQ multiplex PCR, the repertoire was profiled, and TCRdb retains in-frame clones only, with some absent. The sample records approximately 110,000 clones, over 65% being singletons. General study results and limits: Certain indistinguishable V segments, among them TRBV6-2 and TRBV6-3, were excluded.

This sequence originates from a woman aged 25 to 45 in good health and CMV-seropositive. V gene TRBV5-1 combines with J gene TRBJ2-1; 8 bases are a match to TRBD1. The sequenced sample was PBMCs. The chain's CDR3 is CASSTTGVDEQFF. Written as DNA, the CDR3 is TGCGCCAGCAGCACGACAGGGGTGGATGAGCAGTTCTTC.